This T cell receptor (beta chain) was retrieved from a study of cytomegalovirus exposure and HLA in healthy donors. The PCR contained 60 Vbeta and 13 Jbeta primers. Data came from immunoSEQ multiplex PCR; TCRdb stores just in-frame clones and leaves some out. The data contain 200,000 to 250,000 clones, about 75% of them singletons. Trimming removed 0 bases from V and 2 bases from J, with 13 bases in between. The CDR3 length is 16 residues. CDR1 and CDR2 (germline): LNHNV, YYDKDF (reference sequence). This TCR was sampled from a man aged 18-30 years in good health and CMV-seronegative. This chain connects TRBV15 to TRBJ2-5, with a tentative D call TRBD1 (6 bases). The specimen was PBMCs. CDR3 DNA: TGTGCCACCAGCAGAGACCGAGAACAGGGTCAAGAGACCCAGTACTTC. This gives the protein CATSRDREQGQETQYF.